The TCR beta chain under discussion was sequenced for a study of cytomegalovirus exposure and HLA in healthy donors. The PCR was carried out with 60 Vbeta primers and 13 Jbeta primers. TCRdb's copy holds only in-frame clones and misses some; the assay was immunoSEQ multiplex PCR. Of 99,000 or so clones in the sample, about 79% are singletons; the top ten hold under 4%. The CDR3 contains 15 residues. Trimming removed 2 bases from V and 5 bases from J, with 15 bases in between. Germline V gene lookup returns CDR1 MNHEY and CDR2 SVGAGI. This clone was detected only a few times. The receptor comes from a male donor in good health and CMV-seropositive. Sequences were obtained from PBMCs. This chain connects TRBV6-5 to TRBJ1-1; maybe TRBD1 (5 bases). This chain's CDR3 is CASSYGDTGVTEAFF. CDR3 coding DNA: TGTGCCAGCAGTTACGGTGACACGGGGGTTACTGAAGCTTTCTTT.